This entry concerns a single T cell receptor (beta chain). Its antigen is currently unknown. This sample was included in a study of blood T cells in healthy people across ages. Using a J-beta primer mix together with a sample-barcoded 5' primer, a second PCR was run for about 7 to 12 cycles. Template switching added a 12-random-nucleotide identifier to every cDNA molecule. TCRdb reprocessed the 5' RACE reads with MiXCR, giving one entry per CDR3 protein. Among 1,500,000 or so distinct CDR3 sequences listed, around 55% were seen once. Trimming pared 0 bases from V and 1 base from J, leaving 9 bases between. Germline CDR1 ENHRY, CDR2 SYGVKD. This CDR3 contains 15 residues. Whole-study results and caveats: Per-million-T-cell TCR beta diversity fell roughly linearly with age. As naive T cell percentage varied, TCR beta diversity correlated strongly with it.

This clonotype originated in a man between 18 and 35 years old in good health. Source material: blood. The V and J genes are TRBV10-3 and TRBJ2-5; D gene uncertain. The CDR3: CAISESRQPQETQYF. The CDR3, as DNA: TGTGCCATCAGTGAGTCTCGGCAGCCCCAAGAGACCCAGTACTTC.